One and the same sample provided the 12 T cell receptor beta chains below, sequenced in a study of blood T cell repertoires in COVID-19. The repertoire was sequenced with immunoSEQ multiplex PCR; TCRdb's copy has only in-frame clones and lacks some. The sample shows around 67,000 clones, around 91% of them seen only once. The material sequenced was peripheral blood. These receptors were obtained from a human donor in a cohort sampled during active COVID-19.

This chain joins TRBV10-3 and TRBJ1-6, with D possibly TRBD1 on 6 matching bases. Per germline, CDR1 ENHRY and CDR2 SYGVKD. There are 14 residues in the CDR3. Between the trimmed V and J ends, which lost 6 bases and 5 bases, there was a span of 11 bases. The CDR3 reads CAISFGQNNSPLHF. The CDR3 DNA is TGTGCCATCAGCTTCGGACAGAATAATTCACCCCTCCACTTT.

The gene calls are TRBV21-1 and TRBJ2-5; TRBD2, as called in the table, went unchecked against the DNA. TRBV21-1 is given as a pseudogene. CDR3 length equals 16 residues. This CDR3 is CASSYQKGGVGETQYF. The CDR3 DNA follows: TGTGCCAGCAGCTACCAGAAGGGGGGGGTTGGAGAGACCCAGTACTTC.

This clone was detected once. The rearrangement joins TRBV7-9 to TRBJ1-2; 12 bases map to TRBD1. This CDR3 spans 17 amino acids. The J segment lost 4 bases and the V segment lost 3 bases, leaving 9 bases of the junction unmatched. Germline CDR1 reads SEHNR; CDR2 reads FQNEAQ (reference sequence). The CDR3 spells CASSFGSGTGGSYGYTF. CDR3 coding DNA: TGTGCCAGCAGCTTTGGATCGGGGACAGGGGGCAGCTATGGCTACACCTTC.

The chain joins TRBV24-1 to TRBJ1-5; TRBD1 is a possible D gene (6 bases). CDR1 and CDR2 (germline): KGHDR, SFDVKD. This CDR3 has 14 residues. V shed 2 bases and J shed 5 bases, with 9 bases lying between them. CDR3 in amino acids: CATSDWDTYQPQHF. Here the CDR3 DNA reads TGTGCCACCAGTGATTGGGACACCTATCAGCCCCAGCATTTT.

The chain carries TRBV4-1 and TRBJ2-7, with 10 nucleotides matching TRBD1. From germline, CDR1 is MGHRA and CDR2 YSYEKL. The CDR3 is 15 amino acids. The V segment lost 4 bases and the J segment 5 bases; nucleotides outside the gene matches: 8. CDR3 sequence: CASSRRTGGADEQYF. CDR3 nucleotides: TGCGCCAGCAGCCGCCGGACAGGGGGGGCCGACGAGCAGTACTTC.

This clone appeared once. The V gene is TRBV6-5, the J gene TRBJ1-1; perhaps TRBD1 as D (5 bases). V dropped 0 bases and J dropped 3 bases, with 8 bases sitting between them. The CDR3 runs 14 residues. CDR1 is MNHEY, CDR2 SVGAGI, per germline. For the CDR3, the DNA is TGTGCCAGCAGTTACTCCAGGGCGGACACTGAAGCTTTCTTT. Translation gives CASSYSRADTEAFF.

This clone was seen once. The V call is TRBV21-1, the J call TRBJ2-7; the table's D call, TRBD1, was not checked against the DNA. TRBV21-1 is a recognized pseudogene. This CDR3 has 18 amino acids. CDR3 bases: TGTGCCAGCAGCAAAGATTCGGACACCGGGACAGGGTACTACGAGCAGTACTTC. Translation gives CASSKDSDTGTGYYEQYF.

The V call is TRBV9, the J call TRBJ2-2; D is unresolved. This CDR3 contains 15 residues. V was shortened by 4 bases and J by 1 base, with 11 bases between the two germline ends. CDR1 is SGDLS, CDR2 YYNGEE, per germline. In nucleotides, the CDR3 is TGTGCCAGCAGCCCATCATACGGGAACACCGGGGAGCTGTTTTTT. Translation: CASSPSYGNTGELFF.

In regard to this clone: Sequence at one end of the junction differs from germline and may be a read error. The chain has TRBV18 and TRBJ2-7; 12 nucleotides line up with TRBD1. The CDR3 runs 17 residues. From germline, CDR1 is KGHSH and CDR2 LQKENI. As DNA, the CDR3 is TGTGCCAGCTCATCACCGGGACAGGGGGCGACCCCCTACGAGCAGTACTTC. Its translation: CASSSPGQGATPYEQYF.

The chain combines TRBV3-1 (or the pseudogene TRBV3-2) with TRBJ1-6; the D is unclear. CDR3 size: 16 residues. Looked up from germline, CDR1 is LGHDT and CDR2 is YNNKEL (reference sequence). V dropped 0 bases and J dropped 9 bases, with 15 bases sitting between them. CDR3 bases: TGTGCCAGCAGCCAAGATAGTAGCCAGCTAGGTTCACCCCTCCACTTT. As protein: CASSQDSSQLGSPLHF.

In its sample, this clone was seen once. This chain connects TRBV27 to TRBJ2-7; maybe TRBD1 (6 bases). The CDR3 length is 15 residues. The germline V gene has CDR1 MNHEY and CDR2 SMNVEV (reference sequence). V was clipped by 8 bases and J by 3 bases, with 20 bases between them. The CDR3, as DNA: TGTGCCAGCGGACAGAGACCGGGTACCCACTACGAGCAGTACTTC. Residues: CASGQRPGTHYEQYF.

This chain connects TRBV5-4 to TRBJ2-7, with D possibly matching TRBD1 (5 bases). CDR1 is SGHNT, CDR2 YYREEE, per germline (reference sequence). With 0 bases removed from V and 0 bases from J, the gap between germline ends came to 10 bases. The CDR3 totals 15 residues. Here the CDR3 DNA reads TGTGCCAGCAGCTTGGATCAGGGTGGCTCCTACGAGCAGTACTTC. Translation gives CASSLDQGGSYEQYF.